These 30 T cell receptor beta chains share one sample of origin, sequenced in a study of radiation and T cells in renal cell carcinoma. The method was immunoSEQ multiplex PCR; TCRdb's version includes in-frame clones alone and lacks a portion of them. The sample yields approximately 16,000 clones, about 50% seen once. Noted treatment: treatment-naive control, cytoreductive nephrectomy. The sequenced sample was tumor tissue, obtained from a patient whose treatment was nephrectomy without radiotherapy. All receptors derive from a middle-aged man with renal cell carcinoma.

This clone was detected only once. The genes are TRBV6-5 and TRBJ1-1, with a possible D match to TRBD1 (6 bases). The germline V and J ends were trimmed by 5 bases and 1 base, with 14 bases remaining between them. The CDR3 contains 15 residues. In germline, CDR1 is MNHEY, CDR2 SVGAGI. The chain's CDR3 is CASSTDDRRNTEAFF. In nucleotides, the CDR3 is TGTGCCAGCAGTACAGACGACAGGAGGAACACTGAAGCTTTCTTT.

The chain uses TRBV30 and TRBJ2-7; 12 bases are shared with TRBD1. Losses at the gene ends were 2 bases for V and 6 bases for J; bases not matched to a gene: 5. Germline CDR1 is GTSNPN and CDR2 is SVGIG (reference sequence). The CDR3 runs to 14 residues. CDR3 in DNA: TGTGCCTGGAGTCCGGGACAGGGGGCTGTCGAGCAGTACTTC. It encodes CAWSPGQGAVEQYF.

The sample holds one count of this clone. The gene calls are TRBV7-9 and TRBJ1-4; possibly TRBD1 for D (6 bases). CDR1 is SEHNR, CDR2 FQNEAQ, per germline (reference sequence). The CDR3 extends over 15 amino acids. The V gene lost 4 bases and the J gene lost 4 bases, with 13 bases spanning the gap. CDR3 coding DNA: TGTGCCAGCAGCTCCTGGGGGGCCCTTAATGAAAAACTGTTTTTT. Translating gives CASSSWGALNEKLFF.

The CDR3 sequence: CASSLGQPREQYF. The CDR3 DNA reads as TGTGCCAGCAGTCTAGGGCAGCCTCGCGAGCAGTACTTC. The chain is built from TRBV5-7 and TRBJ2-7, with D uncertain. TRBV5-7 counts as an open reading frame of uncertain function. The CDR3 is made up of 13 amino acids. V lost 5 bases to trimming and J lost 6 bases, with 15 bases between them.

V gene TRBV6-6 combines with J gene TRBJ1-1, with TRBD1 matching over 9 bases. CDR1 and CDR2 (germline): MNHNY, SVGAGI (reference sequence). After removal of 5 bases from V and 3 bases from J, the junction contained 7 bases not matched to a gene. The CDR3 contains 15 residues. The CDR3 loop is CASSPGTGFYTEAFF. The DNA for the CDR3 is TGTGCCAGCAGTCCCGGGACAGGGTTTTACACTGAAGCTTTCTTT.

This rearrangement joins TRBV4-1 to TRBJ2-2; perhaps TRBD2 as D (6 bases). In germline, CDR1 is MGHRA, CDR2 YSYEKL. This CDR3 has 17 amino acids. V was trimmed by 2 bases and J by 1 base, leaving 14 bases between them. CDR3 coding DNA: TGCGCCAGCAGCCAATATTCGGCGGGGAAGAACACCGGGGAGCTGTTTTTT. Translating it yields CASSQYSAGKNTGELFF.

The chain links TRBV25-1 to TRBJ2-5, with no clear D. This CDR3 has 11 amino acids. Trimming stripped 3 bases from V and 7 bases from J, with 6 bases between. The germline V gene encodes CDR1 MGHDK and CDR2 SYGVNS. CDR3 sequence reads: CASSEQRTQYF. The CDR3 DNA sequence: TGTGCCAGCAGTGAGCAAAGGACCCAGTACTTC.

The chain combines TRBV5-5 with TRBJ2-7; D unresolved. The CDR3 is made up of 14 amino acids. Trimming stripped 4 bases from V and 0 bases from J, with 11 bases between. Germline V gene lookup returns CDR1 SGHKS and CDR2 YYEKEE (reference sequence). This CDR3 reads CASSPYYGSYEQYF. In nucleotides, the CDR3 is TGTGCCAGCAGCCCGTACTATGGCTCCTACGAGCAGTACTTC.

V usage is TRBV7-2 and J usage is TRBJ2-7; D is possibly TRBD2 (5 bases). V was trimmed by 5 bases and J by 1 base, leaving 12 bases between them. The germline CDR1 and CDR2 sequences are SGHTA and FQGNSA. The CDR3 totals 14 residues. The CDR3 DNA sequence: TGTGCCAGCAGCCTACGAGGGATATCCTACGAGCAGTACTTC. Its protein is CASSLRGISYEQYF.

The chain recombines TRBV7-9 with TRBJ1-1, with 8 positions matching TRBD1. The ends lost 5 bases at V and 7 bases at J; junction bases unmatched: 9. There are 14 residues in the CDR3. The germline CDR1 and CDR2 sequences are SEHNR and FQNEAQ (reference sequence). CDR3 region: CASSGKDRALEAFF. The CDR3 coding sequence is TGTGCCAGCAGCGGAAAGGACAGGGCCCTTGAAGCTTTCTTT.

The chain is built from TRBV2 and TRBJ1-1; D is unresolved. V lost 2 bases and J lost 3, with 7 bases in between. CDR1 SNHLY and CDR2 FYNNEI come from the germline V gene. The CDR3 is 13 residues long. CDR3 nucleotides: TGTGCCAGCAGTGAAAGTATGTACACTGAAGCTTTCTTT. Its translation: CASSESMYTEAFF.

In DNA form, the CDR3 reads TGTGCCAGCAGCTTTGGACTAGCGGGGGCCGAAGAGACCCAGTACTTC. Protein product: CASSFGLAGAEETQYF. This chain links TRBV7-7 with TRBJ2-5, with 13 bases aligning to TRBD2. The CDR3 is made up of 16 amino acids. The J segment lost 3 bases and the V segment lost 3 bases, leaving 4 bases of the junction unmatched. Germline CDR1 SSHAT, CDR2 FNYEAQ (reference sequence).

This clone was picked up a small number of times. V is TRBV7-8 and J is TRBJ1-2; the D gene is possibly TRBD1 (6 bases). The CDR3 totals 17 residues. The germline gives CDR1 SGHVS, CDR2 FQNEAQ. V shed 4 bases and J shed 5 bases, with 23 bases lying between them. CDR3 DNA: TGTGCCAGCAGCTCAGGGGTGGTCTCACAGGGAAGGTATGGCTACACCTTC. Translating gives CASSSGVVSQGRYGYTF.

The chain has TRBV15 and TRBJ2-7; tentative D call: TRBD1 (6 bases). The germline V and J ends were trimmed by 3 bases and 1 base, with 7 bases remaining between them. Germline CDR1 LNHNV, CDR2 YYDKDF (reference sequence). CDR3 length equals 13 residues. The CDR3 protein is CATSRDRSYEQYF. In DNA form, the CDR3 reads TGTGCCACCAGCAGGGACAGATCCTACGAGCAGTACTTC.

The gene calls are TRBV15 and TRBJ2-5; 7 bases agree with TRBD1. Germline V gives CDR1 LNHNV, CDR2 YYDKDF (reference sequence). This CDR3 is built from 17 residues. Trimming took 1 base from V and 3 from J; bases not matched to a gene: 11. This CDR3 is CATSRGLAGGKKETQYF. DNA of the CDR3: TGTGCCACCAGCAGAGGCCTGGCAGGGGGTAAAAAAGAGACCCAGTACTTC.

The V gene is TRBV6-1, the J gene TRBJ1-6; 9 bases match TRBD1. The CDR3 runs 16 residues. With 2 bases clipped from V and 14 bases from J, the junction kept 13 bases outside the gene matches. The germline gives CDR1 MNHNS, CDR2 SASEGT. The CDR3 coding sequence is TGTGCCAGCAGTGAAAGTGGCGGACAGGGGACCAAAACCCTCCACTTT. Amino acid sequence: CASSESGGQGTKTLHF.

J is TRBJ2-5 and V is TRBV7-2; D is unclear. Per germline, CDR1 SGHTA and CDR2 FQGNSA. This CDR3 spans 13 amino acids. The V and J ends lost 6 bases and 7 bases respectively, with 15 bases between them. The CDR3, as DNA: TGTGCCAGCAGTCCCCGGGCAAGGGCGACCCAGTACTTC. This sequence encodes CASSPRARATQYF.

The chain employs TRBV9 and TRBJ2-5; 11 positions match TRBD1. There are 16 residues in the CDR3. Germline V lookup: CDR1 SGDLS, CDR2 YYNGEE. The ends lost 4 bases at V and 5 bases at J; junction bases unmatched: 10. CDR3 loop: CASSRDRGIIGETQYF. The CDR3 DNA follows: TGTGCCAGCAGCCGGGACAGGGGGATTATAGGGGAGACCCAGTACTTC.

This clone was seen only a few times. The CDR3 region is CASSQRQWRGAEAFF. DNA for the CDR3: TGTGCCAGCAGCCAACGACAGTGGAGAGGCGCTGAAGCTTTCTTT. The chain links TRBV5-5 to TRBJ1-1; TRBD1 might be the D (5 bases). CDR3 length: 15 residues. Germline-derived CDR1 and CDR2 are SGHKS and YYEKEE (reference sequence). Between the trimmed V and J ends, which lost 4 bases and 6 bases, there was a span of 19 bases.

This clone was counted between two and nine times. A single base separates this from a much larger clone, so it may be a read error. The rearrangement joins TRBV7-9 to TRBJ1-2, with 10 bases aligning to TRBD1. J gave up 2 bases and V 3 bases, and 0 bases lay outside the gene matches. The CDR3 length is 14 residues. Germline V gene sequence: CDR1 SEHNR, CDR2 FQNEAQ (reference sequence). CDR3: CASSLGQGNYGYTF. The CDR3 DNA follows: TGTGCCAGCAGCTTGGGACAGGGGAACTATGGCTACACCTTC.

The rearrangement joins TRBV5-6 to TRBJ1-1; 7 bases fit TRBD1. Germline CDR1 is SGHDT and CDR2 is YYEEEE. Germline trimming cut 5 bases from V and 4 bases from J; bases unmatched to any gene: 5. CDR3 length: 13 amino acids. CDR3 nucleotides: TGTGCCAGCAGGTTAAGGGGGCTCACTGAAGCTTTCTTT. Translated, it gives CASRLRGLTEAFF.

As regards this clone: Other DNA variants within this sample encode the same CDR3. V is TRBV2 and J is TRBJ1-2; D is unclear. V was pared by 2 bases and J by 7 bases, with 8 bases between. Germline assignment: CDR1 SNHLY and CDR2 FYNNEI. The CDR3 runs to 12 residues. The CDR3 sequence is CASSELGGGYTF. CDR3 sequence (DNA): TGTGCCAGCAGTGAATTGGGTGGTGGCTACACCTTC.

This clone was found a few times. The rearrangement links TRBV14 to TRBJ2-6; D remains unclear. Per germline, CDR1 SGHDN and CDR2 FVKESK. V was trimmed by 4 bases and J by 1 base, leaving 11 bases between them. This CDR3 spans 16 amino acids. This CDR3 is CASSLGSYSGANVLTF. The CDR3 DNA follows: TGTGCCAGCAGCCTGGGCAGTTATTCTGGGGCCAACGTCCTGACTTTC. Supplemented by reference TRBV14 and TRBJ2-6, the full variable domain reads EAGVTQFPSHSVIEKGQTVTLRCDPISGHDNLYWYRRVMGKEIKFLLHFVKESKQDESGMPNNRFLAERTGGTYSTLKVQPAELEDSGVYFCASSLGSYSGANVLTFGAGSRLTVL.

This clone was seen more than once but under ten times. This chain connects TRBV14 to TRBJ2-7; 7 nucleotides match TRBD2. The V segment lost 1 base and the J segment 7 bases; nucleotides outside the gene matches: 7. Germline CDR1 and CDR2: SGHDN and FVKESK. This CDR3 comprises 14 residues. The CDR3 sequence is CASSQGGGVREQYF. CDR3 DNA: TGTGCCAGCAGCCAAGGGGGGGGAGTAAGAGAGCAGTACTTC.

The V gene is TRBV28, the J gene TRBJ2-5; no definite D call. The CDR3 extends over 11 amino acids. Germline values: CDR1 MDHEN, CDR2 SYDVKM. The V end lost 11 bases, the J end lost 1 base, and 8 bases lay between the germline ends. In DNA form, the CDR3 reads TGTGCCTCCAGGACCCAAGAGACCCAGTACTTC. This gives the protein CASRTQETQYF.

The V call is TRBV10-1, the J call TRBJ2-5; a weak D match, TRBD1 (6 bases). CDR1 is WNHNN and CDR2 is SYGVQD in the germline V gene (reference sequence). The CDR3 runs 15 residues. V was pared by 3 bases and J by 1 base, with 12 bases between. DNA for the CDR3: TGCGCCAGCAGTGACGCCAGGGGTATCCAAGAGACCCAGTACTTC. Translation gives CASSDARGIQETQYF.

The chain has TRBV6-5 and TRBJ1-2; possible D gene TRBD1, 5 bases. CDR3 length: 13 amino acids. CDR1 is MNHEY, CDR2 SVGAGI, per germline. V dropped 6 bases and J dropped 3 bases, with 11 bases sitting between them. The CDR3 bases are TGTGCCAGCAGCACGGGACGGGACTATGGCTACACCTTC. This codes for CASSTGRDYGYTF.

This clone was counted a few times. J is TRBJ1-2 and V is TRBV2; D call uncertain. V dropped 8 bases and J dropped 8 bases, with 9 bases sitting between them. Germline loops: CDR1 SNHLY, CDR2 FYNNEI. The CDR3 has 10 amino acids. DNA of the CDR3: TGTGCCAGCCAGACAATAGGCTACACCTTC. It specifies CASQTIGYTF.

This chain joins TRBV28 and TRBJ2-7, with TRBD2 as a possible D gene (5 bases). CDR1 and CDR2 from the germline V gene are MDHEN and SYDVKM. CDR3 length equals 13 residues. Trimming shortened V by 7 bases and J by 1 base, and 11 bases separated the two germline ends. The CDR3 bases are TGTGCCAGCACCCAGCCGGGGTCCTACGAGCAGTACTTC. It codes for CASTQPGSYEQYF.

In the case of this clone: Other nucleotide sequences from this sample produce the same CDR3. This sequence joins TRBV5-1 and TRBJ2-1; TRBD2 aligns across 8 bases. The CDR3 runs 14 residues. Trimming removed 1 base from V and 3 bases from J; junction bases left unmatched: 0. Per the germline V gene, CDR1 is SGHRS and CDR2 is YFSETQ. CDR3: CASSLSGGYNEQFF. In DNA, the CDR3 is TGCGCCAGCAGCTTGAGCGGGGGCTACAATGAGCAGTTCTTC.